Listed below are T cell receptor beta chains from one sample, sequenced in a study of blood T cell repertoires in COVID-19. The protocol was immunoSEQ multiplex PCR, while the TCRdb copy is restricted to in-frame clones and leaves out a portion. The profile covers roughly 240,000 clones, with over 80% appearing a single time and 3.5% to 5.5% taken by the ten largest. The sample consisted of peripheral blood. The origin of the receptors is a man in his 60s who had recovered from COVID-19. The CDR3 runs from the conserved cysteine through the conserved F or W. D genes are given only for firm matches. Clone size is not always given. Where it is, it says once, few, many or a class for expanded clones.

size: NA
length: 15
V: TRBV9
D: NA
J: TRBJ2-3
DNA: TGTGCCAGCAGCGTAGTTGGGGGGGCCACAGATACGCAGTATTTT
CDR3: CASSVVGGATDTQYF

size: NA
length: 14
V: TRBV6-5
D: NA
J: TRBJ2-1
DNA: TGTGCCAGCAGCCAGGGACTCAACTACAATGAGCAGTTCTTC
CDR3: CASSQGLNYNEQFF

size: NA
length: 13
V: TRBV12-3/TRBV12-4
D: NA
J: TRBJ2-7
DNA: TGTGCCAGCAGTTTACCGACAACGAGAGAGCAGTACTTC
CDR3: CASSLPTTREQYF

size: few
length: 14
V: TRBV2
D: TRBD2
J: TRBJ2-7
DNA: TGTGCCAGCAGTGAACGGGCGGGAGGGGTCGAGCAGTACTTC
CDR3: CASSERAGGVEQYF

size: few
length: 14
V: TRBV5-1
D: NA
J: TRBJ1-1
DNA: TGCGCCAGCAGCTTACGACGGGGGAGCACTGAAGCTTTCTTT
CDR3: CASSLRRGSTEAFF

size: NA
length: 14
V: TRBV28
D: TRBD1
J: TRBJ1-5
DNA: TGTGCCAGCAGCCGGGACAGCAGCAATCAGCCCCAGCATTTT
CDR3: CASSRDSSNQPQHF

size: NA
length: 13
V: TRBV30
D: NA
J: TRBJ1-5
DNA: TGTGCCTGGAGTGGACAGACTAATCAGCCCCAGCATTTT
CDR3: CAWSGQTNQPQHF

size: NA
length: 16
V: TRBV18
D: TRBD2
J: TRBJ2-3
DNA: TGTGCCAGCTCAAAGAGCGGGGGCGGAAGCACAGATACGCAGTATTTT
CDR3: CASSKSGGGSTDTQYF

size: once
length: 14
V: TRBV6-5
D: TRBD2
J: TRBJ2-1
DNA: TGTGCCAGCAGCCTAGCGGGGGACTACAATGAGCAGTTCTTC
CDR3: CASSLAGDYNEQFF

size: NA
length: 14
V: TRBV19
D: TRBD1
J: TRBJ1-1
DNA: TGTGCCAGTCGGGAACAGGGGGCGAGCACTGAAGCTTTCTTT
CDR3: CASREQGASTEAFF

size: NA
length: 15
V: TRBV7-9
D: NA
J: TRBJ2-5
DNA: TGTGCCAGCAGCCAGGAGGGGGGGCCGAGTGAGACCCAGTACTTC
CDR3: CASSQEGGPSETQYF

size: NA
length: 14
V: TRBV3-1/TRBV3-2
D: NA
J: TRBJ1-3
DNA: TGTGCCAAATCGGGTGGGGGGGCTGGAAACACCATATATTTT
CDR3: CAKSGGGAGNTIYF

size: NA
length: 19
V: TRBV5-1
D: TRBD2
J: TRBJ2-2
DNA: TGCGCCAGCAGCTTGTTGGGACTAGCGGGAGGGCCCGGCACCGGGGAGCTGTTTTTT
CDR3: CASSLLGLAGGPGTGELFF

size: NA
length: 12
V: TRBV2
D: NA
J: TRBJ2-1
DNA: TGTGCCAGCAGCGCCTTGGGGGCTGAGCAGTTCTTC
CDR3: CASSALGAEQFF

size: NA
length: 14
V: TRBV5-8
D: TRBD1
J: TRBJ1-5
DNA: TGTGCCAGCAGACAGACAGGGAATAATCAGCCCCAGCATTTT
CDR3: CASRQTGNNQPQHF

size: NA
length: 18
V: TRBV28
D: TRBD2
J: TRBJ2-1
DNA: TGTGCCAGCAGTCCCACTCTCGGGCGTAGCGGGAGAACCAATGAGCAGTTCTTC
CDR3: CASSPTLGRSGRTNEQFF

size: once
length: 12
V: TRBV30
D: NA
J: TRBJ1-5
DNA: TGTGCATCGGGGAGGGGAAATCAGCCCCAGCATTTT
CDR3: CASGRGNQPQHF

size: NA
length: 12
V: TRBV12-3/TRBV12-4
D: NA
J: TRBJ2-2
DNA: TGTGCCAGCAGTAACAGGGCCGGGGAGCTGTTTTTT
CDR3: CASSNRAGELFF

size: NA
length: 17
V: TRBV3-1/TRBV3-2
D: NA
J: TRBJ1-4
DNA: TGTGCCAGCAGCTCACTGACAGGAGAGACAACTAATGAAAAACTGTTTTTT
CDR3: CASSSLTGETTNEKLFF

size: NA
length: 17
V: TRBV5-4
D: TRBD2
J: TRBJ2-5
DNA: TGTGCCAGCAGCTCCGGGACTAGCAGGACCGGGAGGGGGACCCAGTACTTC
CDR3: CASSSGTSRTGRGTQYF

size: NA
length: 17
V: TRBV5-6
D: TRBD1
J: TRBJ2-1
DNA: TGTGCCAGCAGCTTGGGGGGACAGGGAAACCGATACAATGAGCAGTTCTTC
CDR3: CASSLGGQGNRYNEQFF

size: NA
length: 15
V: TRBV7-2
D: TRBD2
J: TRBJ2-5
DNA: TGTGCCAGCAGCTCGGGACTAGCGGGGCAAGAGACCCAGTACTTC
CDR3: CASSSGLAGQETQYF

size: NA
length: 13
V: TRBV6-1
D: NA
J: TRBJ1-2
DNA: TGTGCCAGCAGTGAGTCCCAGGGACTTGGCTACACCTTC
CDR3: CASSESQGLGYTF

size: NA
length: 14
V: TRBV2
D: TRBD1
J: TRBJ2-5
DNA: TGTGCCAGCAGGCTGGACAGGGTCCAAGAGACCCAGTACTTC
CDR3: CASRLDRVQETQYF

size: NA
length: 16
V: TRBV5-6
D: NA
J: TRBJ1-3
DNA: TGTGCCAGCAGCTTGGGCGTCTCTGCCTCTGGAAACACCATATATTTT
CDR3: CASSLGVSASGNTIYF

size: once
length: 11
V: TRBV28
D: NA
J: TRBJ1-1
DNA: TGTGCCAGCAGTTTTCGGGGGATCTCCGATTTT
CDR3: CASSFRGISDF

size: few
length: 16
V: TRBV9
D: TRBD2
J: TRBJ2-4
DNA: TGTGCCAGCAGCGCGACTAGCGGGGGAGCCAAAAACATTCAGTACTTC
CDR3: CASSATSGGAKNIQYF

size: NA
length: 13
V: TRBV28
D: NA
J: TRBJ2-7
DNA: TGTGCCAGCAGGACAAACGGGGCCTACGAGCAGTACTTC
CDR3: CASRTNGAYEQYF

size: NA
length: 14
V: TRBV5-6
D: NA
J: TRBJ1-2
DNA: TGTGCCAGCATGGGGCGGGGCACTAACTATGGCTACACCTTC
CDR3: CASMGRGTNYGYTF

size: NA
length: 11
V: TRBV30
D: NA
J: TRBJ1-6
DNA: TGTGCCTGGAGTTACGGTTCACCCCTCCACTTT
CDR3: CAWSYGSPLHF

size: once
length: 14
V: TRBV7-9
D: NA
J: TRBJ2-3
DNA: TGTGCCAGCAGCTTTTACGTTACGGCAGATACGCAGTATTTT
CDR3: CASSFYVTADTQYF

size: once
length: 20
V: TRBV7-8
D: TRBD2
J: TRBJ2-3
DNA: TGTGCCAGCAGCTTCGGGACTAGCGGGAGAACATTTAATGGCACAGATACGCAGTATTTT
CDR3: CASSFGTSGRTFNGTDTQYF

size: NA
length: 15
V: TRBV4-1
D: NA
J: TRBJ2-5
DNA: TGCGCCAGCAGCCAAGTAGGCGTTGGGGGGGAGACCCAGTACTTC
CDR3: CASSQVGVGGETQYF

size: NA
length: 13
V: TRBV29-1
D: NA
J: TRBJ2-7
DNA: TGCAGCGTTGGGGACTTGCGATCCTACGAGCAGTACTTC
CDR3: CSVGDLRSYEQYF

size: NA
length: 14
V: TRBV6-5
D: NA
J: TRBJ2-1
DNA: TGTGCCAGCAGTTCCCCGACACCCTACAATGAGCAGTTCTTC
CDR3: CASSSPTPYNEQFF

size: NA
length: 16
V: TRBV27
D: NA
J: TRBJ2-7
DNA: TGTGCCAGCAGTTCCTTGGGTAGCGCTAGCTCCTACGAGCAGTACTTC
CDR3: CASSSLGSASSYEQYF

size: NA
length: 13
V: TRBV6-5
D: TRBD1
J: TRBJ1-1
DNA: TGTGCCAGCAGGAGGGACAGTTACACTGAAGCTTTCTTT
CDR3: CASRRDSYTEAFF

size: NA
length: 17
V: TRBV4-1
D: TRBD1
J: TRBJ1-3
DNA: TGCGCCAGCAGCCAAGAGTCGGGGACAGCCCAAGGAAACACCATATATTTT
CDR3: CASSQESGTAQGNTIYF

size: few
length: 15
V: TRBV2
D: TRBD1
J: TRBJ1-1
DNA: TGTGCCAGCAGTGGACAGGGAATCCAGGCCACTGAAGCTTTCTTT
CDR3: CASSGQGIQATEAFF

size: once
length: 13
V: TRBV7-9
D: NA
J: TRBJ2-2
DNA: TGTGCCACCTCAACAGGGAACACCGGGGAGCTGTTTTTT
CDR3: CATSTGNTGELFF

size: NA
length: 15
V: TRBV30
D: NA
J: TRBJ2-2
DNA: TGTGCCTGGAGCACCCAGGGGAGGGGCACCGGGGAGCTGTTTTTT
CDR3: CAWSTQGRGTGELFF

size: NA
length: 14
V: TRBV3-1/TRBV3-2
D: TRBD1
J: TRBJ1-2
DNA: TGTGCCAGCAGCCATACCGGGACAGCCTATGGCTACACCTTC
CDR3: CASSHTGTAYGYTF

size: once
length: 14
V: TRBV7-8
D: TRBD1
J: TRBJ2-1
DNA: TGTGCCAGCAGCCAACGGGACAGGGAACATGAGCAGTTCTTC
CDR3: CASSQRDREHEQFF

size: NA
length: 14
V: TRBV27
D: TRBD2
J: TRBJ2-3
DNA: TGTGCCAGCTGGCTAGCGGGGGCACGCGATACGCAGTATTTT
CDR3: CASWLAGARDTQYF

size: once
length: 16
V: TRBV11-3
D: TRBD2
J: TRBJ2-5
DNA: TGTGCCAGCAGCTCCCGGACTAGCGGGGGGCAAGAGACCCAGTACTTC
CDR3: CASSSRTSGGQETQYF

size: NA
length: 14
V: TRBV3-1/TRBV3-2
D: TRBD2
J: TRBJ2-1
DNA: TGTGCCAGCAGCCAAGATTCCAGCGGGGTTGAGCAGTTCTTC
CDR3: CASSQDSSGVEQFF

size: NA
length: 16
V: TRBV7-3
D: NA
J: TRBJ2-3
DNA: TGTGCCAGCAGCTTAATCGGGGGGCCCAAGCCGGATACGCAGTATTTT
CDR3: CASSLIGGPKPDTQYF

size: NA
length: 15
V: TRBV27
D: TRBD1
J: TRBJ1-6
DNA: TGTGCCAGCAGTTTCATGACAGGGACTAATTCACCCCTCCACTTT
CDR3: CASSFMTGTNSPLHF

size: few
length: 14
V: TRBV25-1
D: TRBD2
J: TRBJ2-2
DNA: TGTGCCAGCAGTCGGCGGGAGGTCACCGGGGAGCTGTTTTTT
CDR3: CASSRREVTGELFF

size: NA
length: 16
V: TRBV6-5
D: NA
J: TRBJ1-6
DNA: TGTGCCAGCAGTTACGGCCGGGACACCATTAATTCACCCCTCCACTTT
CDR3: CASSYGRDTINSPLHF

size: once
length: 15
V: TRBV19
D: TRBD1
J: TRBJ2-1
DNA: TGTGCCAGTAGTCCGGACAGGAGCTCCTACAATGAGCAGTTCTTC
CDR3: CASSPDRSSYNEQFF

size: NA
length: 14
V: TRBV18
D: NA
J: TRBJ1-3
DNA: TGTGCCAGCTCACCTGCAGGGACTGGAAACACCATATATTTT
CDR3: CASSPAGTGNTIYF

size: NA
length: 17
V: TRBV2
D: NA
J: TRBJ1-4
DNA: TGTGCCAGCAGTGAAGCAGGCGGGATGAGAACTAATGAAAAACTGTTTTTT
CDR3: CASSEAGGMRTNEKLFF

size: NA
length: 14
V: TRBV11-2
D: NA
J: TRBJ2-4
DNA: TGTGCCAGCAGCTTAGGGATCCAACAGAGCATTCAGTACTTC
CDR3: CASSLGIQQSIQYF

size: NA
length: 14
V: TRBV2
D: TRBD1
J: TRBJ2-1
DNA: TGTGCCAGCACTCCGGACAGGGGGAGGGATGAGCAGTTCTTC
CDR3: CASTPDRGRDEQFF

size: NA
length: 13
V: TRBV19
D: NA
J: TRBJ2-5
DNA: TGTGCCAGTAGGGATACTAGGGTGGAGACCCAGTACTTC
CDR3: CASRDTRVETQYF

size: NA
length: 18
V: TRBV7-7
D: TRBD2
J: TRBJ2-5
DNA: TGTGCCAGCAGCTCCCGACTAGCGGGAGCTGGAGAAGGAGAGACCCAGTACTTC
CDR3: CASSSRLAGAGEGETQYF